The 24 T cell receptor beta chains in this list originate from one sample, sequenced in a study of T cell responses to AZD1222 COVID-19 vaccine. TCRdb's copy holds only in-frame clones and misses some; the assay was immunoSEQ multiplex PCR. The table has roughly 100,000 clones, around nine tenths seen once. This material consisted of peripheral blood, taken on day 0 of AZD1222 vaccination. The origin of the receptors is an adult in good health.

The chain employs TRBV6-5 and TRBJ2-3, with D possibly matching TRBD2 (5 bases). CDR1 is MNHEY and CDR2 is SVGAGI in the germline V gene. V was pared by 0 bases and J by 2 bases, with 12 bases between. The CDR3 spans 16 residues. Here the CDR3 reads CASSYSRARLTDTQYF. The CDR3 nucleotides are TGTGCCAGCAGTTACTCGAGGGCCAGGCTCACAGATACGCAGTATTTT.

The chain combines TRBV28 with TRBJ1-2, with unresolved D. The CDR3 runs 12 residues. V was clipped by 2 bases and J by 7 bases, with 8 bases between them. CDR1 and CDR2 (germline): MDHEN, SYDVKM. Written as DNA, the CDR3 is TGTGCCAGCAGTTTAATACTACGTGGCTACACCTTC. The encoded protein is CASSLILRGYTF.

CDR3 bases: TGTGCCAGCAGTCCTAGGGGGCGCGGGGACAATCAGCCCCAGCATTTT. It encodes CASSPRGRGDNQPQHF. This chain joins TRBV28 and TRBJ1-5; 7 nucleotides agree with TRBD1. The CDR3 is 16 amino acids. Germline trimming cut 5 bases from V and 3 bases from J; bases unmatched to any gene: 10. Germline-derived CDR1 and CDR2 are MDHEN and SYDVKM. Filled out from reference TRBV28 and TRBJ1-5, the complete variable domain reads DVKVTQSSRYLVKRTGEKVFLECVQDMDHENMFWYRQDPGLGLRLIYFSYDVKMKEKGDIPEGYSVSREKKERFSLILESASTNQTSMYLCASSPRGRGDNQPQHFGDGTRLSIL.

The chain joins TRBV28 to TRBJ2-6; D not resolved. Germline V gene data show CDR1 as MDHEN and CDR2 as SYDVKM. Trimming stripped 6 bases from V and 1 base from J, with 16 bases between. The CDR3 extends over 17 amino acids. The CDR3 nucleotides read TGTGCCAGCAGGTTACTTGGACCGACTTCTGGGGCCAACGTCCTGACTTTC. Translation: CASRLLGPTSGANVLTF. The full variable domain, its missing parts supplied by reference TRBV28 and TRBJ2-6, is DVKVTQSSRYLVKRTGEKVFLECVQDMDHENMFWYRQDPGLGLRLIYFSYDVKMKEKGDIPEGYSVSREKKERFSLILESASTNQTSMYLCASRLLGPTSGANVLTFGAGSRLTVL.

The rearrangement joins TRBV5-1 to TRBJ1-4; D is undetermined. Germline V lookup: CDR1 SGHRS, CDR2 YFSETQ. The CDR3 loop spans 14 amino acids. V shed 3 bases and J shed 7 bases, with 13 bases lying between them. In DNA, the CDR3 is TGCGCCAGCAGCTCCGGGAAGGAGGGTGAAAAACTGTTTTTT. Protein sequence: CASSSGKEGEKLFF.

The chain couples TRBV5-4 to TRBJ1-6; unclear D gene. From germline, CDR1 is SGHNT and CDR2 YYREEE (reference sequence). The CDR3 has 13 amino acids. V lost 0 bases and J 8 bases, leaving 6 bases between the germline ends. The CDR3, as DNA: TGTGCCAGCAGCTTGGATCTGGATTCACCCCTCCACTTT. It encodes CASSLDLDSPLHF.

The V and J genes are TRBV5-4 and TRBJ1-2; a weak D match, TRBD1 (5 bases). This CDR3 is 14 amino acids long. CDR1 SGHNT and CDR2 YYREEE come from the germline V gene (reference sequence). Trimming took 0 bases from V and 6 from J, leaving 12 bases between them. The CDR3 nucleotides are TGTGCCAGCAGCTTGGACCCAGGGACCGATGGCTACACCTTC. Protein sequence: CASSLDPGTDGYTF.

The chain has TRBV7-9 and TRBJ2-7; no clear D. Trimming took off 3 bases at V and 6 bases at J, with 9 bases between the two ends. The CDR3 contains 12 residues. Germline V gene data show CDR1 as SEHNR and CDR2 as FQNEAQ (reference sequence). The CDR3 spells CASSFETSEQYF. CDR3 DNA: TGTGCCAGCAGCTTCGAAACGAGCGAGCAGTACTTC.

The chain recombines TRBV9 with TRBJ2-7; 7 positions match TRBD1. V dropped 4 bases and J dropped 1; count of bases not matched to a gene: 8. CDR3 size: 15 residues. Germline V gene sequence: CDR1 SGDLS, CDR2 YYNGEE. CDR3 region: CASSPGTVPSYEQYF. The CDR3 DNA is TGTGCCAGCAGCCCCGGGACAGTCCCGTCCTACGAGCAGTACTTC. The full variable domain, in which reference TRBV9 and TRBJ2-7 provide the parts outside the CDR3, is DSGVTQTPKHLITATGQRVTLRCSPRSGDLSVYWYQQSLDQGLQFLIQYYNGEERAKGNILERFSAQQFPDLHSELNLSSLELGDSALYFCASSPGTVPSYEQYFGPGTRLTVT.

This clone was seen once. The V and J genes are TRBV28 and TRBJ1-4; no definite D call. Trimming took off 2 bases at V and 7 bases at J, with 5 bases between the two ends. The CDR3 length is 12 residues. Germline V gene sequence: CDR1 MDHEN, CDR2 SYDVKM. The CDR3 is CASSLRGEKLFF. CDR3 coding DNA: TGTGCCAGCAGTTTACGGGGTGAAAAACTGTTTTTT.

This chain connects TRBV5-3 to TRBJ2-1; a weak D match, TRBD1 (5 bases). TRBV5-3 is an open reading frame, and its role is uncertain. The CDR3 consists of 17 residues. Trimming stripped 5 bases from V and 8 bases from J, with 26 bases between. In DNA form, the CDR3 reads TGTGCCAGAAGGTGGAAGGGGCAACCCCCTTCTTGGGATGAGCAGTTCTTC. Protein product: CARRWKGQPPSWDEQFF.

V usage is TRBV9 and J usage is TRBJ1-2; D gene ambiguous. This CDR3 has 17 residues. The germline CDR1 and CDR2 sequences are SGDLS and YYNGEE. The ends were cut back, 0 bases at V and 0 bases at J, with 15 bases in the middle. The CDR3 nucleotides read TGTGCCAGCAGCGTAGGAACCCCCCCTGGCTCTAACTATGGCTACACCTTC. Translation gives CASSVGTPPGSNYGYTF.

V usage is TRBV12-3 or TRBV12-4 and J usage is TRBJ2-1; D gene uncertain. V was shortened by 4 bases and J by 9 bases, with 7 bases between the two germline ends. The CDR3 spans 11 residues. The CDR3 DNA sequence: TGTGCCAGCAGTTACTCTCCTGAGCAGTTCTTC. Translating gives CASSYSPEQFF.

The chain recombines TRBV19 with TRBJ1-3; TRBD1 might be the D (6 bases). The CDR3 spans 13 residues. The V gene's germline CDR1 is LNHDA and CDR2 SQIVND (reference sequence). Between the trimmed V and J ends, which lost 9 bases and 4 bases, there was a span of 13 bases. The CDR3 protein is CASVQRGGNTIYF. CDR3 DNA sequence: TGTGCCAGCGTACAAAGGGGGGGAAACACCATATATTTT.

The V call is TRBV19, the J call TRBJ2-2; D unresolved. There are 10 residues in the CDR3. Trimming removed 10 bases from V and 8 bases from J, with 8 bases in between. Germline V CDR1 and CDR2: LNHDA, SQIVND (reference sequence). As DNA, the CDR3 is TGTGCCACCCGTGGGGGGGAGCTGTTTTTT. Its protein product is CATRGGELFF.

The chain combines TRBV6-1 with TRBJ1-3; 9 bases fit TRBD1. This CDR3 comprises 16 residues. Germline CDR1 and CDR2: MNHNS and SASEGT. The ends lost 4 bases at V and 5 bases at J; junction bases unmatched: 9. The CDR3 DNA reads TGTGCCAGCAGTGTATATAGGACAGGGGATCGAAACACCATATATTTT. This sequence encodes CASSVYRTGDRNTIYF.

This sequence joins TRBV2 and TRBJ2-5; TRBD2 is a possible D gene (5 bases). V was cut by 8 bases and J by 5 bases, with 15 bases left in between. Germline V gene lookup returns CDR1 SNHLY and CDR2 FYNNEI. The CDR3 is made up of 13 amino acids. This chain's CDR3 is CASLGPPGETQYF. CDR3 DNA: TGTGCCAGCCTGGGCCCCCCGGGGGAGACCCAGTACTTC. Looking up the rest from reference TRBV2 and TRBJ2-5 gives the full variable domain: EPEVTQTPSHQVTQMGQEVILRCVPISNHLYFYWYRQILGQKVEFLVSFYNNEISEKSEIFDDQFSVERPDGSNFTLKIRSTKLEDSAMYFCASLGPPGETQYFGPGTRLLVL.

The V and J genes are TRBV27 and TRBJ2-3, with TRBD2 matching over 9 bases. Germline trimming cut 6 bases from V and 2 bases from J; bases unmatched to any gene: 12. The CDR3 loop spans 17 amino acids. CDR1 MNHEY and CDR2 SMNVEV come from the germline V gene (reference sequence). The chain's CDR3 is CASSSLLTSGVTDTQYF. DNA of the CDR3: TGTGCCAGCAGCTCCCTCCTGACTAGCGGCGTCACAGATACGCAGTATTTT.

The rearrangement joins TRBV19 to TRBJ1-1, with D perhaps TRBD1 (6 bases). The CDR3 is made up of 12 amino acids. Deletions cut 10 bases from V and 11 bases from J, with 20 bases between. CDR1 and CDR2 from the germline V gene are LNHDA and SQIVND (reference sequence). The CDR3 loop reads CATPDRLSRAFF. The CDR3 DNA is TGTGCCACCCCTGACAGGTTGAGTAGGGCTTTCTTT.

This clone was recorded only once. The V and J genes are TRBV4-3 and TRBJ2-1; D may match TRBD1 or TRBD2 (5 bases each). From germline, CDR1 is LGHNA and CDR2 YSLEER. Trimming pared 2 bases from V and 5 bases from J, leaving 16 bases between. This CDR3 is 16 amino acids long. In DNA form, the CDR3 reads TGCGCCAGCAGCCAAATCTTCGGGACGCGGGACAATGAGCAGTTCTTC. This gives the protein CASSQIFGTRDNEQFF.

The rearrangement joins TRBV10-1 to TRBJ2-7; D is ambiguous. CDR1 and CDR2 (germline): WNHNN, SYGVQD (reference sequence). The CDR3 length is 13 residues. The V gene lost 0 bases and the J gene lost 4 bases, with 7 bases spanning the gap. The CDR3 DNA follows: TGCGCCAGCAGTGAGTCTGTGGGGTACGAGCAGTACTTC. It encodes CASSESVGYEQYF.

V and J are TRBV12-3 or TRBV12-4 and TRBJ1-1, with D hard to call. Trimming cost V 7 bases and J 4 bases, with 13 bases left between them. CDR3 length: 13 amino acids. CDR3 region: CASNHGKGTEAFF. In nucleotides, the CDR3 is TGTGCCAGCAACCATGGGAAAGGCACTGAAGCTTTCTTT.

The chain has TRBV5-1 and TRBJ1-2; D is uncertain. The CDR3 has 16 residues. Trimming took 1 base from V and 2 from J, leaving 15 bases between them. The germline CDR1 and CDR2 sequences are SGHRS and YFSETQ. This chain's CDR3 is CASSLSTVPTNYGYTF. Here the CDR3 DNA reads TGCGCCAGCAGCTTGTCTACCGTCCCCACGAACTATGGCTACACCTTC.

This sequence joins TRBV7-9 and TRBJ2-4, with a weak D call TRBD1 (6 bases). Germline assignment: CDR1 SEHNR and CDR2 FQNEAQ (reference sequence). The CDR3 spans 13 residues. V was cut by 9 bases and J by 2 bases, with 11 bases left in between. Here the CDR3 reads CASGTGTKNIQYF. CDR3 coding DNA: TGTGCCAGTGGAACAGGGACCAAAAACATTCAGTACTTC.